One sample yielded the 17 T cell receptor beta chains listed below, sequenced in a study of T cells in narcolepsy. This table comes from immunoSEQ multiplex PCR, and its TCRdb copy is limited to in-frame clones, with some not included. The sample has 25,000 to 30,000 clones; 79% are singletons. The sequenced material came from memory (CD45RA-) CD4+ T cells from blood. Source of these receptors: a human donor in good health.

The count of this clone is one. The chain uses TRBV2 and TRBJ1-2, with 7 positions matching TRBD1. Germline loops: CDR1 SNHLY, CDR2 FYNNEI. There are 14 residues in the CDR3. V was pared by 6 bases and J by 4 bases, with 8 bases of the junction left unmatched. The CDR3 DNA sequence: TGTGCCAGCAGGTCCTCCTCAGGGGGCTATGGCTACACCTTC. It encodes CASRSSSGGYGYTF.

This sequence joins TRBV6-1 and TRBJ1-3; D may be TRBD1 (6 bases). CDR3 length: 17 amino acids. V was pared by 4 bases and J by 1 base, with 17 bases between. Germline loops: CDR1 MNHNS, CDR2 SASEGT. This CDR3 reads CASSANRAPVSGNTIYF. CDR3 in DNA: TGTGCCAGCAGTGCAAACAGGGCTCCCGTTTCTGGAAACACCATATATTTT.

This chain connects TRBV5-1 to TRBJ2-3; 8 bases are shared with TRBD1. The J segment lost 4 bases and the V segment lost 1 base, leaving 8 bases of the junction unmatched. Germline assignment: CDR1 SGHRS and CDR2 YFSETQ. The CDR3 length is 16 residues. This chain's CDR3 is CASSLSWTGRSDTQYF. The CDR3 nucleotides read TGCGCCAGCAGCTTGAGTTGGACAGGGAGGTCAGATACGCAGTATTTT.

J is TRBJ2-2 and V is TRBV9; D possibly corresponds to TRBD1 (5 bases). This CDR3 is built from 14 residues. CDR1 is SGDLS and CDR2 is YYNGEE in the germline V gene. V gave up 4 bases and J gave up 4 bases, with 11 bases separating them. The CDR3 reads CASSLQGPTGELFF. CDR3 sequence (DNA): TGTGCCAGCAGCCTTCAGGGCCCCACCGGGGAGCTGTTTTTT.

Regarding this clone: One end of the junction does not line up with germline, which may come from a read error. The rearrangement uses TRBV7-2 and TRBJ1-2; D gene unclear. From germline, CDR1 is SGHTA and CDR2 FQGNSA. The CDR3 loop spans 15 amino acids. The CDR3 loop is CASSLSSSSTDGHTF. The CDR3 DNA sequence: TGTGCCAGCAGCTTATCTTCGTCCTCGACGGATGGCCACACCTTC.

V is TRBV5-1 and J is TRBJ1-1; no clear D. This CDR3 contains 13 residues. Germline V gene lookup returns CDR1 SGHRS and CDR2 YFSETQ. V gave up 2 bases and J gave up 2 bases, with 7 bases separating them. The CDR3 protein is CASSLAPNTEAFF. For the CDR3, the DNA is TGCGCCAGCAGCTTAGCACCTAACACTGAAGCTTTCTTT.

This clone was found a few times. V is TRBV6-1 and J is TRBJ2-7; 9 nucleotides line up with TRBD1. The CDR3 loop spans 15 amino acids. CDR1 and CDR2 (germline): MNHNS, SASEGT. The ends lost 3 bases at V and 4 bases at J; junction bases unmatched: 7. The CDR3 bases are TGTGCCAGCAGTGATCGTTACAGGGGGCAGTACGAGCAGTACTTC. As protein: CASSDRYRGQYEQYF.

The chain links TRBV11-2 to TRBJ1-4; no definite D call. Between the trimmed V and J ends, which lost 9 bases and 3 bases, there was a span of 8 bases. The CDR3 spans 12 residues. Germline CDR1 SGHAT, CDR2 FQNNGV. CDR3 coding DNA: TGTGCCAGTGGCCGTCCTAATGAAAAACTGTTTTTT. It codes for CASGRPNEKLFF.

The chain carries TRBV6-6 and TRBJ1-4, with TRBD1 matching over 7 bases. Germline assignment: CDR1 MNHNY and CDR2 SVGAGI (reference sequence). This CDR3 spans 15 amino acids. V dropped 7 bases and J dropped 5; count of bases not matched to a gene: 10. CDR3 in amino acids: CASIELGRGNEKLFF. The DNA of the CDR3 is TGTGCCAGCATTGAACTAGGCAGGGGGAATGAAAAACTGTTTTTT.

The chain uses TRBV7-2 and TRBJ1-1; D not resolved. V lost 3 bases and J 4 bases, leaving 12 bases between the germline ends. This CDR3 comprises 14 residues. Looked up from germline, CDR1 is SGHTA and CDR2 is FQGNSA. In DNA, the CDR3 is TGTGCCAGCAGCTTTGGTAGCCTGAGCACTGAAGCTTTCTTT. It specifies CASSFGSLSTEAFF.

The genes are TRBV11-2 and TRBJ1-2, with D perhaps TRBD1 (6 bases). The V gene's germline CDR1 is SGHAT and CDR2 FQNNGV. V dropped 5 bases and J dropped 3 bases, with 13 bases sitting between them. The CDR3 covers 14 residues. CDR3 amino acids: CASSRLDSHYGYTF. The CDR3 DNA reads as TGTGCCAGCAGCCGCCTGGACAGTCACTATGGCTACACCTTC.

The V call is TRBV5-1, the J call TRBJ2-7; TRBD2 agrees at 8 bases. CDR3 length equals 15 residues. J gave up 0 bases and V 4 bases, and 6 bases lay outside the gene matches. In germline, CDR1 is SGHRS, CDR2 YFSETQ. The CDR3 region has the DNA TGCGCCAGCAGCACCCTAGCGGGCAGCTCCTACGAGCAGTACTTC. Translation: CASSTLAGSSYEQYF.

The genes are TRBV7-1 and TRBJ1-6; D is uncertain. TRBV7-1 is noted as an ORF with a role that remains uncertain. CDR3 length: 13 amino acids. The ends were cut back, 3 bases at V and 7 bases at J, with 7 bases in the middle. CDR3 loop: CASSSSPNSPLHF. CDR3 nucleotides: TGTGCCAGCAGCTCTTCGCCAAATTCACCCCTCCACTTT.

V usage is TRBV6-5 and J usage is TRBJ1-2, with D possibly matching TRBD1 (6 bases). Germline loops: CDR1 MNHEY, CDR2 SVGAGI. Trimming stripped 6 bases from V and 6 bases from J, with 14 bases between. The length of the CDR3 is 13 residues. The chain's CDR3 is CASRMGGADGYTF. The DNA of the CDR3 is TGTGCCAGCAGGATGGGGGGCGCAGATGGCTACACCTTC.

This CDR3 reads CASSWGTGNTGELFF. CDR3 bases: TGTGCCAGCAGCTGGGGGACGGGGAACACCGGGGAGCTGTTTTTT. V is TRBV5-6 and J is TRBJ2-2; tentatively, D is TRBD1 or TRBD2 (5 bases each). CDR3 length equals 15 residues. In germline, CDR1 is SGHDT, CDR2 YYEEEE. Trimming removed 3 bases from V and 1 base from J, with 10 bases in between.

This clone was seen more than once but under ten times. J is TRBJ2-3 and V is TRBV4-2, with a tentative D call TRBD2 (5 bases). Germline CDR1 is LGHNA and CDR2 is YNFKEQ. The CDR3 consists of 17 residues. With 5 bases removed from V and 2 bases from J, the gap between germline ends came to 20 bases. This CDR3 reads CASSAASSSRYTDTQYF. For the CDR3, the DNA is TGTGCCAGCAGCGCGGCATCGTCTAGCAGATACACAGATACGCAGTATTTT.

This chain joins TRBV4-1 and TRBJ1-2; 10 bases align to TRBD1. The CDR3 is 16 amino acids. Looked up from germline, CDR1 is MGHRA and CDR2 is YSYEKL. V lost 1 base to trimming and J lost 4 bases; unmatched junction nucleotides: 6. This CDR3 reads CASSQAPGQGSYGYTF. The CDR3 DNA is TGCGCCAGCAGCCAAGCCCCGGGACAGGGGAGCTATGGCTACACCTTC.